This is a list of T cell receptor beta chains from one sample in a study of shared clonotypes between healthy human individuals. Repertoires were generated with immunoSEQ multiplex PCR, while TCRdb's copy carries only in-frame clones and drops some. The data hold about 1.9 million clones, with 80% to 95% observed a single time. Sequencing was done on a sample of naive CD8+ T cells from PBMCs. The receptor source for this set is a man younger than 35 in good health. Some clones in this sample may be carry-over from other donors' samples. Each CDR3 is given with its conserved first and last residue. The order of the fields is clone size, J gene, V gene, D gene, CDR3 DNA, CDR3 protein. A D gene is named only where the DNA matches it firmly. Only some rows state a clone size, as once, few, many or a class for expanded clones.

.	TRBJ2-7	TRBV5-1	.	TGCGCCAGCAGCCCTAGGCCTGGCCAGATCTACGAGCAGTACTTC	CASSPRPGQIYEQYF
.	TRBJ2-2	TRBV28	.	TGTGCCAGCAGTTTGAACGCTCGGGGTAGCGAATACACCGGGGAGCTGTTTTTT	CASSLNARGSEYTGELFF
few	TRBJ2-7	TRBV25-1	.	TGTGCCAGCAGTGAATCAGGCTACGAGCAGTACTTC	CASSESGYEQYF
once	TRBJ2-1	TRBV7-9	TRBD1	TGTGCCAGCAGCGGCCCGGGACAGGGGGCTAATGAGCAGTTCTTC	CASSGPGQGANEQFF
.	TRBJ2-7	TRBV6-1	.	TGTGCCAGCAGTGGACCCGTTTCGGCCACCTACGAGCAGTACTTC	CASSGPVSATYEQYF
.	TRBJ1-4	TRBV5-1	.	TGCGCCAGCAGCCCCACTTCTAGTGAAAAACTGTTTTTT	CASSPTSSEKLFF
.	TRBJ1-1	TRBV6-1	.	TGTGCCAGCAGATTAGGGTACACTGAAGCTTTCTTT	CASRLGYTEAFF
.	TRBJ2-1	TRBV13	TRBD2	TGTGCCAGCAGCCCTAGGACTAGCGGGTCCTACAATGAGCAGTTCTTC	CASSPRTSGSYNEQFF
.	TRBJ2-3	TRBV13	TRBD2	TGTGCCAGCAGCCCAGGGGGGCTAGCGGGAGGAGGGCCCACAGATACGCAGTATTTT	CASSPGGLAGGGPTDTQYF
few	TRBJ1-1	TRBV11-2	.	TGTGCCAGCAGCTTATGGGGGCAGAACACTGAAGCTTTCTTT	CASSLWGQNTEAFF
.	TRBJ2-3	TRBV19	.	TGTGCCAGTAACGGGAACCAGTACGCAGATACGCAGTATTTT	CASNGNQYADTQYF
.	TRBJ1-4	TRBV19	TRBD1	TGTGCCAGTAGCCATCGGGACAGGGGATCTGAAAAACTGTTTTTT	CASSHRDRGSEKLFF
.	TRBJ2-7	TRBV4-2	.	TGTGCCAGCAGTCCAAGGGGACTCTTCAACGAGCAGTACTTC	CASSPRGLFNEQYF
.	TRBJ1-1	TRBV11-2	.	TGTGCCAGCAGCCCTGGGGGGGGGATTGAAGCTTTCTTT	CASSPGGGIEAFF
.	TRBJ1-5	TRBV6-5	.	TGTGCCAGCAGTTCCTCTTCACCTAGCCGGCCCCAGCATTTT	CASSSSSPSRPQHF
once	TRBJ2-1	TRBV5-1	TRBD2	TGCGCCAGCAGCTGGGGACTAGCGCGCTCCTACAATGAGCAGTTCTTC	CASSWGLARSYNEQFF
.	TRBJ1-1	TRBV13	.	TGTGCCAGCAGTTATACAGGGCGCGGTTGGGCTTTCTTT	CASSYTGRGWAFF
.	TRBJ2-1	TRBV7-8	TRBD1	TGTGCCAGCAGCTTAACGCGGGGCAGGGGGCTATATGGCAATGAGCAGTTCTTC	CASSLTRGRGLYGNEQFF
.	TRBJ1-1	TRBV9	TRBD1	TGTGCCAGCAGCGCCAAAGGAACAGGGGGGAAGGCTTTCTTT	CASSAKGTGGKAFF
.	TRBJ1-1	TRBV5-4	TRBD1	TGTGCCAGCAGCACAGGGGGGGCGGGCACTGAAGCTTTCTTT	CASSTGGAGTEAFF
.	TRBJ2-7	TRBV9	.	TGTGCCAGCAGCGTAGGGGGGGTGATGTCCTACGAGCAGTACTTC	CASSVGGVMSYEQYF
.	TRBJ1-2	TRBV29-1	TRBD1	TGCAGCGTTTACGGTTCCGGGACAGGGATGTTGCATGGCTACACCTTC	CSVYGSGTGMLHGYTF
.	TRBJ1-1	TRBV4-2	.	TGTGCCAGCAGCCAAGAGCTCAGCTTGAACACTGAAGCTTTCTTT	CASSQELSLNTEAFF
.	TRBJ2-7	TRBV5-4	.	TGTGCCAGCAGCATCCTGGGGAACGAGCAGTACTTC	CASSILGNEQYF
.	TRBJ2-1	TRBV9	.	TGTGCCAGCAGCGTATCCGGGGTCGTCAATGAGCAGTTCTTC	CASSVSGVVNEQFF
.	TRBJ2-3	TRBV6-5	.	TGTGCCAGCAGTTACGGGCCGGGGGCCGGAGATACGCAGTATTTT	CASSYGPGAGDTQYF
once	TRBJ2-7	TRBV27	.	TGTGCCAGCAACCCCCGTGGGGGCCCCTCCTACGAGCAGTACTTC	CASNPRGGPSYEQYF
.	TRBJ2-7	TRBV6-5	.	TGTGCCAGCCCCGCGAGCCACGAGCAGTACTTC	CASPASHEQYF
.	TRBJ2-1	TRBV27	.	TGTGCCAGCAGTTCTATAGCCGGGACCGCGGTAGATGAGCAGTTCTTC	CASSSIAGTAVDEQFF
.	TRBJ2-7	TRBV29-1	TRBD2	TGCAGCGTCCCGGGGGGACTAGCGGGATACGAGCAGTACTTC	CSVPGGLAGYEQYF
.	TRBJ2-7	TRBV9	.	TGTGCCAGCAGCGTAGGGGCAGCACCCTACGAGCAGTACTTC	CASSVGAAPYEQYF
.	TRBJ1-4	TRBV10-3	TRBD1	TGTGCCATCAGTAGGACAGGGGGTTCCCTAGAAGAAAAACTGTTTTTT	CAISRTGGSLEEKLFF
.	TRBJ2-7	TRBV19	.	TGTGCCAGTAGTATAGATGTTAGGTACGAGCAGTACTTC	CASSIDVRYEQYF
.	TRBJ1-2	TRBV9	.	TGTGCCAGCAGCGCTGGGCTTTCCCTTACCTATGGCTACACCTTC	CASSAGLSLTYGYTF
.	TRBJ2-7	TRBV7-2	.	TGTGCCAGCAGCTCAGACGTTCGGACCCCGGTTCACGAGCAGTACTTC	CASSSDVRTPVHEQYF
.	TRBJ1-2	TRBV10-3	.	TGTGCCATCAATCGCGATTATAACTATGGCTACACCTTC	CAINRDYNYGYTF
.	TRBJ2-1	TRBV27	TRBD2	TGTGCCAGCAGCCGTACAGCGGGAGTCCTTAACAATGAGCAGTTCTTC	CASSRTAGVLNNEQFF
.	TRBJ2-2	TRBV18	.	TGTGCCAGCTCACACCCCGAGGGGGTGAACACCGGGGAGCTGTTTTTT	CASSHPEGVNTGELFF
.	TRBJ2-7	TRBV7-9	.	TGTGCCAGCAGCTTGGCCTCCCGCGAGCAGTACTTC	CASSLASREQYF
.	TRBJ1-4	TRBV7-9	TRBD1	TGTGCCAGCAGCCCCCAATTAGGGACAGGGGTAAAACTGTTTTTT	CASSPQLGTGVKLFF
.	TRBJ1-2	TRBV7-9	.	TGTGCCAGCAGCTCTTCCGGGGTGAGGGGGTATGGCTACACCTTC	CASSSSGVRGYGYTF
.	TRBJ2-5	TRBV27	TRBD2	TGTGCCAGCAGTCCGTGGACTAGCGGGAGGGCCGGAGAGACCCAGTACTTC	CASSPWTSGRAGETQYF
.	TRBJ1-1	TRBV28	.	TGTGCCAGCAATTACCGTGGGGGGAACACTGAAGCTTTCTTT	CASNYRGGNTEAFF
.	TRBJ2-2	TRBV7-9	TRBD1	TGTGCCAGCAGCCGACAGGGACCCTACACCGGGGAGCTGTTTTTT	CASSRQGPYTGELFF
.	TRBJ2-1	TRBV4-1	.	TGCGCCAGCAGCCAACCCAGCTACAATGAGCAGTTCTTC	CASSQPSYNEQFF
.	TRBJ2-7	TRBV19	.	TGTGCCAGTAGTATAGATCTCCCGTCGTCCTTGTACGAGCAGTACTTC	CASSIDLPSSLYEQYF
once	TRBJ2-1	TRBV7-9	TRBD2	TGTGCCAGCAGCTCTCCGGACTGGAGCGGGGGTTACAATGAGCAGTTCTTC	CASSSPDWSGGYNEQFF
.	TRBJ1-1	TRBV6-1	.	TGTGCCAGCACAAAACAGGGAATCACTGAAGCTTTCTTT	CASTKQGITEAFF
once	TRBJ2-7	TRBV2	.	TGTGCCAGCAGTGAAGTCGCCGGCCCGGACGAGCAGTACTTC	CASSEVAGPDEQYF
.	TRBJ2-7	TRBV4-2	.	TGTGCCAGCAGCCAAGAGGTATTCCAGGAAACAGCCTACGAGCAGTACTTC	CASSQEVFQETAYEQYF
.	TRBJ2-7	TRBV7-6	.	TGTGCCAGCAGCTCCGAACAGGGGAACGGGGGCGAGCAGTACTTC	CASSSEQGNGGEQYF